This T cell receptor beta chain is drawn from a study of Graves' ophthalmopathy and Graves' hyperthyroidism. Broader study findings: Most expanded clonotypes in thyroid above 0.001 frequency also showed up in blood. Between ophthalmopathy and stable hyperthyroidism, a 13-signature model drew a separation with roughly 85% sensitivity and roughly 78% specificity.

Germline loops: CDR1 SGDLS, CDR2 YYNGEE. With V trimmed by 4 bases and J by 6 bases, 9 bases remained unmatched. The CDR3 contains 14 residues. RNA served as the template for amplifying TCR beta CDR3 regions. The authors performed first-round RT-PCR with HTBI primers and then a second-round multiplex PCR. TCRdb reanalysed the multiplex PCR reads using MiXCR and keeps one entry per CDR3 protein. The table records 900,000 to 1,200,000 distinct CDR3 sequences, 35% to 40% of them present only once. Concerning this clonotype itself: What it binds is not known.

Among the hyperthyroidism patients, all were newly diagnosed, aged 18 to 65, with under 2 months' duration. J is TRBJ2-7 and V is TRBV9; TRBD1 agrees at 8 bases. Sample: peripheral blood or thyroid tissue (not recorded which). The source is an adult man with Graves' hyperthyroidism. The CDR3 DNA follows: TGTGCCAGCAGCTCCGGGACAGGATTTGGCGAGCAGTACTTC. It yields the protein CASSSGTGFGEQYF.